A single sample gave rise to the 12 T cell receptor beta chains below, sequenced in a study of resident and recirculating memory T cells in vitiligo (dated by TCRdb to 2016 to 2018). Library method: the immunoSEQ multiplex PCR assay. The source is immuneACCESS, and TCRdb retained only in-frame sequences with V and J called. Part of the clones is not carried over; for the studies checked, unresolved V genes explain less than half of this, and the remainder is unexplained. A total of 40,000 to 50,000 clones appear in this sample, 80% to 95% of them only once. The ten most abundant clones make up 4.5% of the sample. Sequenced input: blood. The receptors originated from a male donor with vitiligo.

The chain joins TRBV7-3 to TRBJ2-3; D possibly corresponds to TRBD2 (7 bases). V was pared by 5 bases and J by 2 bases, with 17 bases between. Germline loops: CDR1 SGHTA, CDR2 FQGTGA. The CDR3 contains 16 residues. CDR3 DNA: TGTGCCAGCAGCACCCAAGGCGGGGGACACACAGATACGCAGTATTTT. As protein: CASSTQGGGHTDTQYF.

The chain has TRBV25-1 and TRBJ2-1, with D possibly being TRBD2 (6 bases). The CDR3 runs 14 residues. V was clipped by 1 base and J by 9 bases, with 13 bases between them. Germline lookup yields CDR1 MGHDK and CDR2 SYGVNS. CDR3 sequence: CASSELRDWTEQFF. DNA for the CDR3: TGTGCCAGCAGTGAATTGCGGGACTGGACTGAGCAGTTCTTC.

V usage is TRBV23-1 and J usage is TRBJ2-7; 7 bases agree with TRBD2. TRBV23-1 is designated an ORF whose function remains uncertain. The CDR3 is made up of 14 amino acids. With V trimmed by 7 bases and J by 7 bases, 13 bases remained unmatched. Written as DNA, the CDR3 is TGCGCCAGCACCACGGGGAGGGAGGAAAGGGAGCAGTACTTC. Translated, it gives CASTTGREEREQYF.

The V call is TRBV6-4, the J call TRBJ2-1; 10 bases are shared with TRBD2. Germline V lookup: CDR1 MRHNA, CDR2 SNTAGT. V was pared by 4 bases and J by 2 bases, with 2 bases of the junction left unmatched. This CDR3 spans 15 amino acids. Here the CDR3 DNA reads TGTGCCAGCAGTGCCCTAGCGGGGGCCTACAATGAGCAGTTCTTC. This gives the protein CASSALAGAYNEQFF.

The chain has TRBV7-8 and TRBJ1-2; D is perhaps TRBD1 (5 bases). With 5 bases removed from V and 2 bases from J, the gap between germline ends came to 18 bases. CDR3 length equals 16 residues. Looked up from germline, CDR1 is SGHVS and CDR2 is FQNEAQ. This CDR3 is CASSRWGGASNYGYTF. As DNA, the CDR3 is TGTGCCAGCAGCCGTTGGGGCGGGGCTTCCAACTATGGCTACACCTTC.

This clone was seen just once. V gene TRBV6-1 combines with J gene TRBJ2-3; D gene ambiguous. Germline values: CDR1 MNHNS, CDR2 SASEGT. The CDR3 loop spans 14 amino acids. The ends were cut back, 3 bases at V and 2 bases at J, with 9 bases in the middle. The CDR3 DNA reads as TGTGCCAGCAGTGATCGCGGTCCCACAGATACGCAGTATTTT. Encoded protein: CASSDRGPTDTQYF.

The chain carries TRBV7-8 and TRBJ1-5; 7 bases fit TRBD1. V was clipped by 0 bases and J by 4 bases; unmatched bases: 3. Germline CDR1 SGHVS, CDR2 FQNEAQ. CDR3 length equals 15 residues. The CDR3 is CASSLAGQLNQPQHF. The CDR3 bases are TGTGCCAGCAGCTTAGCGGGACAGCTTAATCAGCCCCAGCATTTT.

This chain joins TRBV9 and TRBJ2-7; 10 bases map to TRBD1. CDR1 is SGDLS, CDR2 YYNGEE, per germline. CDR3 length: 15 residues. V dropped 3 bases and J dropped 6; count of bases not matched to a gene: 9. CDR3 sequence reads: CASSALTGGNGEQYF. DNA for the CDR3: TGTGCCAGCAGCGCCCTGACAGGGGGCAACGGCGAGCAGTACTTC.

This clone was detected once. The rearrangement links TRBV2 to TRBJ2-7; perhaps TRBD1 as D (6 bases). Germline V gives CDR1 SNHLY, CDR2 FYNNEI. Trimming cost V 5 bases and J 6 bases, with 17 bases left between them. The CDR3 loop spans 14 amino acids. The CDR3 here is CASSFFSGQLEQYF. The CDR3 bases are TGTGCCAGCAGTTTCTTTTCGGGACAACTCGAGCAGTACTTC.

This chain links TRBV10-3 with TRBJ2-3, with 11 bases identical to TRBD2. There are 15 residues in the CDR3. Germline assignment: CDR1 ENHRY and CDR2 SYGVKD. Trimming removed 11 bases from V and 2 bases from J; junction bases left unmatched: 9. The CDR3 DNA is TGTGCCTCCCTGGCTAGCGGGGGGCCCACAGATACGCAGTATTTT. Encoded protein: CASLASGGPTDTQYF.

The gene calls are TRBV4-3 and TRBJ2-3; 12 nucleotides line up with TRBD2. CDR3 length equals 21 residues. Per the germline V gene, CDR1 is LGHNA and CDR2 is YSLEER. J gave up 3 bases and V 1 base, and 17 bases lay outside the gene matches. In DNA form, the CDR3 reads TGCGCCAGCAGCCAAGCTTTACCCCTAGCGGGGGGGTTTCAGTGGACAGATACGCAGTATTTT. Its translation is CASSQALPLAGGFQWTDTQYF.

This chain uses TRBV5-1 with TRBJ2-6, with 12 bases matching TRBD1. J lost 2 bases, V lost 6 bases, and 6 bases had no gene match. In germline, CDR1 is SGHRS, CDR2 YFSETQ. This CDR3 has 17 residues. The CDR3: CASTLGTGGAGANVLTF. CDR3 in DNA: TGCGCCAGCACCCTAGGGACAGGGGGCGCTGGGGCCAACGTCCTGACTTTC.